This T cell receptor beta chain was sequenced during a study of T cell responses to AZD1222 COVID-19 vaccine. Trimming left V 5 bases short and J 7 bases short, with 15 bases between. This CDR3 comprises 15 residues. From germline, CDR1 is LNHDA and CDR2 SQIVND (reference sequence). Profiled with immunoSEQ multiplex PCR; TCRdb holds only in-frame clones, not every one. The table records around 110,000 clones, 75% to 90% of them present only once. With regard to this clone: Its matching antigen is unknown.

Study-level points and caveats: Among spike-specific TCRs, nearly half reportedly target unmutated variant regions.

This clonotype was obtained from an adult in good health. Sequencing was performed on peripheral blood, taken on day 0 of AZD1222 vaccination. V gene TRBV19 combines with J gene TRBJ1-6; D gene ambiguous. Written as DNA, the CDR3 is TGTGCCAGTAGTGGGCCAAGGGAGTGGAATTCACCCCTCCACTTT. It translates to CASSGPREWNSPLHF.